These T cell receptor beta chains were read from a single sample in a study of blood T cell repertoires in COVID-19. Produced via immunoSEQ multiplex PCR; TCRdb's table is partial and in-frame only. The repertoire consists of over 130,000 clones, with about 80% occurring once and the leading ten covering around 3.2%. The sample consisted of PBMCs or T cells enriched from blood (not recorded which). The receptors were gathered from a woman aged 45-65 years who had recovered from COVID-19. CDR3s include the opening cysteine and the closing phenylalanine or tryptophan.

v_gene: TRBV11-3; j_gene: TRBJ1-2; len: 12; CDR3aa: CASSPDRVGYTF
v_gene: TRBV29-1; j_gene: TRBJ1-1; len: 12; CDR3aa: CSVERKLTEAFF
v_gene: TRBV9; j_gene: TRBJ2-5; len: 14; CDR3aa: CASSPEASQETQYF
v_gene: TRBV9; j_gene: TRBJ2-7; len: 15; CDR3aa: CASSVVGKGGDEQYF
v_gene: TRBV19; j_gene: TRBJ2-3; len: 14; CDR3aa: CASSGDRVEDTQYF
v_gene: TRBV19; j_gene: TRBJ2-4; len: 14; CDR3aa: CASNPQGGENIQYF
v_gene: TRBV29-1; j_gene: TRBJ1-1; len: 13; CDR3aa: CSAGTGTGTEAFF
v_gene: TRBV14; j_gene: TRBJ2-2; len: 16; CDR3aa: CASSQRTGIGTGELFF
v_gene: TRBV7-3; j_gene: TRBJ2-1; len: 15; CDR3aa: CASSTQAGVYNEQFF
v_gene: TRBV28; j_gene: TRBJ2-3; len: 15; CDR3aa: CASRYTSGSSDTQYF
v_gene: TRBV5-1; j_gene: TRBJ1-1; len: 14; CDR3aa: CASSEGQMNTEAFF
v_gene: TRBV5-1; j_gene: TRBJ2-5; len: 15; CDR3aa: CASRPGTSGSETQYF
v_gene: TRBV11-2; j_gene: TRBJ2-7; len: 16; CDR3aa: CASSFGLAGPVYEQYF
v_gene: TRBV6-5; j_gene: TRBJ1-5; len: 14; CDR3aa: CASSMTGVHQPQHF
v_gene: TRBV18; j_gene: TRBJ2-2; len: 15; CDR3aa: CASSKGTDYTGELFF
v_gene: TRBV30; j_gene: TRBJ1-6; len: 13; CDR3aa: CAFQTGTNSPLHF
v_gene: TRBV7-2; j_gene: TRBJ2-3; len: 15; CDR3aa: CASSLAGDSTDTQYF
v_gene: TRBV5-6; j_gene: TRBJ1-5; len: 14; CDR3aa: CASSFGQGHQPQHF
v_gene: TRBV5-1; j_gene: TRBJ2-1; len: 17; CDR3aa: CASSLETSGRGYNEQFF
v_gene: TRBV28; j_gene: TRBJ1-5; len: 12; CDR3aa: CASSLFDQPQHF
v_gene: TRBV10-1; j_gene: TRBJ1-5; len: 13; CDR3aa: CASSAGSNQPQHF
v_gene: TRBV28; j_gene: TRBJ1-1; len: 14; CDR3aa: CASIDSVLNTEAFF
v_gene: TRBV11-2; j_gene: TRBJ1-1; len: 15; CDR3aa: CASSLGADLGTEAFF
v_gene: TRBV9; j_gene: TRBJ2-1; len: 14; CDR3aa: CASSSLPGSNEQFF
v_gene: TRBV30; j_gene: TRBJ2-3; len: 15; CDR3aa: CAWSAEGTIRNTQYF
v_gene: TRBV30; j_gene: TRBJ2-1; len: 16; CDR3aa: CAWSVLYRPPYNEQFF
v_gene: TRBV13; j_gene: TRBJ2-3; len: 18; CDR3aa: CASSLGGSAEMQADTQYF
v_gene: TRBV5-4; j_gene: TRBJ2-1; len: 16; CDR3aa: CASGPAGTLNYNEQFF
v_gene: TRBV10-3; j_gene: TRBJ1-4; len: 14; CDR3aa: CAISMGQGTEKLFF
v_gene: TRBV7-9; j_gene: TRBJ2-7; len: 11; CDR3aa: CASSLRDEQYF
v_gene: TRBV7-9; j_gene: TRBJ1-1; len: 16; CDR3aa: CASNKRGTGGGTEAFF
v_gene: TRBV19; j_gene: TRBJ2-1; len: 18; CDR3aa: CASSMLRGLAGFVDEQFF
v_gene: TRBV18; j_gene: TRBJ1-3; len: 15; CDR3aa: CASSDGQTSGNTIYF
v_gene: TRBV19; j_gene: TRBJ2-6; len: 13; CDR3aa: CASSNRELAVLTF
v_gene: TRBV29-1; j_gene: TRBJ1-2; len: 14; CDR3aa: CSVRETGAVYGYTF
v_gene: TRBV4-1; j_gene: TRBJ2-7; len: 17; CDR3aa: CASSQDWDRGLTYEQYF
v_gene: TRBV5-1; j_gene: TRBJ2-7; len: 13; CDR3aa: CASSWTGGDEQYF
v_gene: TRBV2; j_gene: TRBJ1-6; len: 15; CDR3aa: CASSAGQGNNSPLHF
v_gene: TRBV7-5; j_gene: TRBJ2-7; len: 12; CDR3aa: CVTPGSRDEQYF
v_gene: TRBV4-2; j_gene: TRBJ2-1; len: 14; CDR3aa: CASSQSHGRNEQFF
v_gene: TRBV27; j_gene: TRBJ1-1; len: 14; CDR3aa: CASRTGQGLTEAFF
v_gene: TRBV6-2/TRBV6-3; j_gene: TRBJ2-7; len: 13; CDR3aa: CASSYSDRYEQYF
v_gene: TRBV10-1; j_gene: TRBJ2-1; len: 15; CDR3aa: CASSETSARSNEQFF
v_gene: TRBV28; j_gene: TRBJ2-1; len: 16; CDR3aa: CASSRWDRVSYNEQFF
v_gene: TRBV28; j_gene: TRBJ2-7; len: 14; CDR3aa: CASSLPGGFGEQYF
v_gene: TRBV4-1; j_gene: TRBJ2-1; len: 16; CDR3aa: CASSPGLAGTYNEQFF
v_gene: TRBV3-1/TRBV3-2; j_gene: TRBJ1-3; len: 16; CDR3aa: CASSQEIQGPGNTIYF
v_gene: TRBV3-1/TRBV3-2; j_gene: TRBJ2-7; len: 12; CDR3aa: CASSQDLYEQYF
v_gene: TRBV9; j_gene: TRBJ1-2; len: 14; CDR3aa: CASSLGQTLDGYTF
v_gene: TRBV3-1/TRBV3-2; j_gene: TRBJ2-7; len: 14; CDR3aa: CASSRQGPAYEQYF
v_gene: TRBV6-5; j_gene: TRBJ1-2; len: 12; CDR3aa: CASSYLRDGYTF
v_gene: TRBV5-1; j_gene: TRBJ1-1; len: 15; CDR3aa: CASSLIQGLNTEAFF
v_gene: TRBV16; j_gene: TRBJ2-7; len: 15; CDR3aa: CASSPGTSGSYEQYF
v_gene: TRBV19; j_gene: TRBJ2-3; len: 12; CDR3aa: CASYGGTDTQYF
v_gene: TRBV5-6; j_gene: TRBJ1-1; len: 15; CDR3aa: CASSPGGAGQTEAFF
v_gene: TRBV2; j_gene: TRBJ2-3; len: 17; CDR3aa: CASREPYWGGGTDTQYF
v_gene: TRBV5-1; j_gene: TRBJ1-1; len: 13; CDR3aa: CASRASMNTEAFF
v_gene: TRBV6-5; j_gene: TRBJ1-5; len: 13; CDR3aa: CASMVQANQPQHF
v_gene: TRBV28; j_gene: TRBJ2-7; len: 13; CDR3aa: CASSSPGQGVQYF